This T cell receptor (beta chain) was captured by sequencing in a study of cytomegalovirus exposure and HLA in healthy donors. Study results and limitations: Diagnosis of cytomegalovirus status made by the classifier reportedly showed high specificity and sensitivity. Other equally common chains were less clonally expanded than HLA-associated TCR beta chains, a later analysis showed. Among donors in an Asian-associated ancestry cluster, a later analysis reportedly found fewer N-insertions than the roughly 700-donor mean.

The PCR had 60 Vbeta and 13 Jbeta primers. Sequenced by immunoSEQ multiplex PCR; TCRdb stores in-frame clones only, minus some. This table has 120,000 to 150,000 clones, nearly 80% appearing once. A word on this clone: The target antigen is unknown.

The clonotype originates from a male donor in good health and CMV-seronegative. The sample consisted of PBMCs.

Here the CDR3 DNA reads TGTGCCAGCAGCTTAGGTCCCGGGACAGGGAACACTGAAGCTTTCTTT. Amino acids: CASSLGPGTGNTEAFF. V and J are TRBV7-9 and TRBJ1-1, with 8 nucleotides matching TRBD1. The trim removed 1 base at V and 1 base at J, leaving 5 bases unmatched. The CDR3 runs 16 residues. Germline V gene data show CDR1 as SEHNR and CDR2 as FQNEAQ (reference sequence).